The 5 T cell receptor beta chains below were found in one sample sequenced in a study of blood T cell repertoires in COVID-19. Profiled with immunoSEQ multiplex PCR; TCRdb holds only in-frame clones, not every one. The sample has 100,000 to 150,000 clones, 80% to 95% seen once. Sequenced sample: peripheral blood. The receptors originated from a man aged 45-65 years with COVID-19, enrolled during active disease.

The table lists this clone with a count of one. The chain uses TRBV7-8 and TRBJ2-1; 10 nucleotides line up with TRBD2. This CDR3 region has 17 residues. Germline V gene sequence: CDR1 SGHVS, CDR2 FQNEAQ. V shed 4 bases and J 2 bases; nucleotides not matched to a gene: 8. This chain's CDR3 is CASSYGEGLATYNEQFF. The CDR3, as DNA: TGTGCCAGCAGCTACGGAGAGGGACTAGCGACCTACAATGAGCAGTTCTTC.

J is TRBJ1-5 and V is TRBV5-6, with 7 nucleotides matching TRBD1. The ends lost 3 bases at V and 6 bases at J; junction bases unmatched: 9. The V gene's germline CDR1 is SGHDT and CDR2 YYEEEE. The CDR3 is 15 amino acids. The CDR3 DNA reads as TGTGCCAGCAGCTCGACAGGGTCCCAAGGTCAGCCCCAGCATTTT. This translates into CASSSTGSQGQPQHF.

For this clone: At one end, the junction sequence differs from germline, possibly due to a read error. V is TRBV27 and J is TRBJ2-1; TRBD1 matches 11 bases. CDR3 length: 14 amino acids. The V gene's germline CDR1 is MNHEY and CDR2 SMNVEV (reference sequence). The CDR3 nucleotides read TGTGCCAGCAGTTTATGGGACAGGGGGAACCCAATGATCTTC. This gives the protein CASSLWDRGNPMIF.

The rearrangement links TRBV2 to TRBJ1-1; D possibly corresponds to TRBD1 (6 bases). The CDR3 spans 14 residues. Germline values: CDR1 SNHLY, CDR2 FYNNEI. Trimming pared 8 bases from V and 1 base from J, leaving 14 bases between. The CDR3 DNA sequence: TGTGCCAGCCTCGGGGGGGGACAGAACACTGAAGCTTTCTTT. Translated: CASLGGGQNTEAFF. Full variable domain (rest looked up from reference TRBV2 and TRBJ1-1): EPEVTQTPSHQVTQMGQEVILRCVPISNHLYFYWYRQILGQKVEFLVSFYNNEISEKSEIFDDQFSVERPDGSNFTLKIRSTKLEDSAMYFCASLGGGQNTEAFFGQGTRLTVV.

The count of this clone is one. The DNA for the CDR3 is TGTGCCAGCAGCCCTGGACTGGACTACGAGCAGTACGTC. Translating it yields CASSPGLDYEQYV. The V call is TRBV5-4, the J call TRBJ2-7; a possible D gene is TRBD2 (5 bases). The CDR3 length is 13 residues. Per the germline V gene, CDR1 is SGHNT and CDR2 is YYREEE (reference sequence). Trimming stripped 4 bases from V and 3 bases from J, with 11 bases between.